This T cell receptor beta chain stems from a study of patients and donors after allogeneic stem cell transplantation. This CDR3 is built from 12 residues. V dropped 4 bases and J dropped 2 bases, with 8 bases sitting between them. The germline V gene encodes CDR1 SQVTM and CDR2 ANQGSEA. MiXCR, run by TCRdb on the RT-PCR reads, gives a single entry per CDR3 protein. The sample holds 190,000 or so distinct CDR3 sequences, about 37% seen once. Sequenced material: blood, either unsorted or a sorted T cell fraction (not recorded which). V gene TRBV29-1 combines with J gene TRBJ2-5; D call uncertain. This sequence was found in a human donor who was either an allogeneic HSCT recipient or a stem cell or donor lymphocyte infusion donor (not recorded which). It is not recorded whose cells these are; they may come from a transplant donor. The CDR3: CSVGHQQETQYF. DNA of the CDR3: TGCAGCGTTGGGCATCAACAAGAGACCCAGTACTTC.